These 27 T cell receptor beta chains came from one sample sequenced in a study of T cells after yellow fever vaccination. MiXCR, run by TCRdb on the 5' RACE reads, gives a single entry per CDR3 protein. There are 450,000 to 550,000 distinct CDR3 sequences in the sample; roughly 22% occur only once, and less than 20% lies in the top ten. This specimen consisted of PBMCs, obtained roughly 20 days after the first yellow fever vaccination. The receptor source for this set is a man aged 18 to 29 who received the YFV17D yellow fever vaccine.

The chain couples TRBV10-3 to TRBJ2-7; 9 nucleotides align to TRBD1. This CDR3 is 13 amino acids long. From germline, CDR1 is ENHRY and CDR2 SYGVKD. The trim removed 10 bases at V and 3 bases at J, leaving 7 bases unmatched. CDR3 sequence (DNA): TGTGCCACCCGGACAGGGGAACGCTACGAGCAGTACGTC. This translates into CATRTGERYEQYV.

J is TRBJ2-7 and V is TRBV2; D may be TRBD2 (5 bases). In germline, CDR1 is SNHLY, CDR2 FYNNEI. This CDR3 region has 11 residues. V was clipped by 8 bases and J by 4 bases, with 9 bases between them. CDR3 sequence: CASGLAYEQYV. The CDR3 bases are TGTGCCAGCGGGCTAGCTTACGAGCAGTACGTC.

This clonotype showed up just a few times. The CDR3 DNA reads as TGCAGTGCTGGAATTTCGGGGACAGGGACAGATACGCAGTATTTT. Protein: CSAGISGTGTDTQYF. V is TRBV20-1 and J is TRBJ2-3; 9 bases align to TRBD1. Germline V gene data show CDR1 as DFQATT and CDR2 as SNEGSKA (reference sequence). The CDR3 runs 15 residues. V was clipped by 5 bases and J by 3 bases; unmatched bases: 9.

This clonotype was seen only a few times. The chain has TRBV12-3 or TRBV12-4 and TRBJ2-1; 12 positions agree with TRBD2. There are 14 residues in the CDR3. Unmatched junction bases numbered 6, after V lost 6 bases and J lost 9 bases. In DNA, the CDR3 is TGTGCCAGCAGACCTAGCGGGGGGGCGGCTGAGCAGTTCTTC. This translates into CASRPSGGAAEQFF.

This clonotype was picked up a small number of times. The chain couples TRBV11-3 to TRBJ2-1; D uncertain. Germline loops: CDR1 SGHNT, CDR2 YENEEA. V lost 0 bases and J 8 bases, leaving 14 bases between the germline ends. The CDR3 spans 15 residues. CDR3 protein: CASSLDGPSVDEQFF. The DNA of the CDR3 is TGTGCCAGCAGCTTAGATGGTCCCTCAGTCGATGAGCAGTTCTTC.

This clonotype showed up just a few times. The V call is TRBV12-3 or TRBV12-4, the J call TRBJ1-2; D not certain. Trimming cost V 5 bases and J 0 bases, with 7 bases left between them. The CDR3 runs to 13 residues. CDR3 amino acids: CASSTTPNYGYTF. The CDR3 DNA is TGTGCCAGCAGTACGACACCTAACTATGGCTACACCTTC.

The V gene is TRBV19, the J gene TRBJ1-1; TRBD1 agrees at 9 bases. CDR1 is LNHDA, CDR2 SQIVND, per germline (reference sequence). Trimming at V came to 6 bases and at J to 6 bases, leaving 14 bases not matched to a gene. The CDR3 consists of 16 residues. The DNA of the CDR3 is TGTGCCAGTAGATCGAACCCGGGACAGGGAGGCCCTGAAGCTTTCTTT. Its protein product is CASRSNPGQGGPEAFF.

This chain joins TRBV12-3 or TRBV12-4 and TRBJ1-1; TRBD1 matches at 10 bases. Trimming took 2 bases from V and 3 from J; bases not matched to a gene: 6. The CDR3 sequence is 16 residues long. CDR3: CASSLSGTGVDTEAFF. DNA for the CDR3: TGTGCCAGCAGTTTATCCGGGACAGGGGTCGACACTGAAGCTTTCTTT.

This clonotype was picked up many times. The rearrangement uses TRBV5-1 and TRBJ1-1; D is unclear. The V end was cut by 1 base, the J end by 4 bases, with 11 bases between. There are 14 residues in the CDR3. The germline V gene encodes CDR1 SGHRS and CDR2 YFSETQ. As DNA, the CDR3 is TGCGCCAGCAGCTTGTCCCGGGGTGGCACTGAAGCTTTCTTT. Translation: CASSLSRGGTEAFF.

The V gene is TRBV28, the J gene TRBJ2-1; 8 bases align to TRBD1. CDR1 MDHEN and CDR2 SYDVKM come from the germline V gene. CDR3 length equals 15 residues. Losses at the gene ends were 8 bases for V and 5 bases for J; bases not matched to a gene: 11. CDR3 region: CASLSGGVGNNEQFF. In DNA, the CDR3 is TGTGCCAGCCTTTCAGGGGGCGTGGGAAACAATGAGCAGTTCTTC.

This clonotype was detected a few times. This sequence joins TRBV4-1 and TRBJ2-5, with TRBD2 matching 9 bases. Germline loops: CDR1 MGHRA, CDR2 YSYEKL. The J segment lost 2 bases and the V segment lost 1 base, leaving 8 bases of the junction unmatched. This CDR3 has 17 residues. Here the CDR3 DNA reads TGCGCCAGCAGCCAAGCCCCACCGGGACTAGCTCAAGAGACCCAGTACTTC. Amino acids: CASSQAPPGLAQETQYF.

This clonotype showed up just a few times. This rearrangement joins TRBV6-2 or TRBV6-3 to TRBJ1-6, with 8 bases aligning to TRBD1. The ends lost 2 bases at V and 2 bases at J; junction bases unmatched: 8. The CDR3 is 18 amino acids. The germline CDR1 and CDR2 sequences are MNHEY and SVGEGT. CDR3 sequence (DNA): TGTGCCAGCAGTTACGACAGGGGAATATTCGCCTATAATTCACCCCTCCACTTT. Its translation: CASSYDRGIFAYNSPLHF.

This clonotype was seen only a few times. The rearrangement uses TRBV4-3 and TRBJ2-7; 9 positions agree with TRBD2. CDR3 length: 13 residues. J was trimmed by 7 bases and V by 1 base; bases with no gene match: 2. Germline V gene lookup returns CDR1 LGHNA and CDR2 YSLEER. The CDR3 DNA is TGCGCCAGCAGCCAAGTTAGCGGGGGAGAGCAGTACTTC. Translated: CASSQVSGGEQYF.

With regard to this clonotype: One junction end does not reproduce the germline sequence, and a read error may be involved. The rearrangement joins TRBV5-6 to TRBJ2-1, with 7 nucleotides matching TRBD2. The CDR3 contains 15 residues. Germline values: CDR1 SGHDT, CDR2 YYEEEE. The CDR3 sequence is CASSTASGPYNDQFF. As DNA, the CDR3 is TGTGCCAGCAGCACCGCTAGCGGCCCCTACAATGACCAGTTCTTC.

V and J are TRBV6-1 and TRBJ1-6; TRBD1 matches at 12 bases. Germline-derived CDR1 and CDR2 are MNHNS and SASEGT. The V and J ends lost 4 bases and 8 bases, in that order; junction bases with no gene match: 3. The length of the CDR3 is 15 residues. Here the CDR3 DNA reads TGTGCCAGCAGTGTCCGGGACAGGGGGCATTCACCCCTCCACTTT. Translation: CASSVRDRGHSPLHF.

There are a few counts of this clonotype. The chain uses TRBV20-1 and TRBJ2-3; 12 nucleotides match TRBD2. V was clipped by 1 base and J by 4 bases; unmatched bases: 18. Germline loops: CDR1 DFQATT, CDR2 SNEGSKA (reference sequence). This CDR3 contains 20 residues. For the CDR3, the DNA is TGCAGTGCTAGAGGCGGGGTGACTAGCGGGGGTTACGGGTTCGCAGATACGCAGTATTTT. This codes for CSARGGVTSGGYGFADTQYF.

The chain carries TRBV7-8 and TRBJ2-7, with 8 bases lining up with TRBD1. CDR1 is SGHVS and CDR2 is FQNEAQ in the germline V gene. The V gene end was trimmed by 0 bases and the J gene end by 8 bases; junction bases not matched to a gene: 6. The CDR3 contains 14 residues. CDR3 sequence reads: CASSLAPRGPQQYV. In DNA form, the CDR3 reads TGTGCCAGCAGCTTAGCTCCCAGGGGGCCACAGCAGTACGTC.

A few counts support this clonotype. V is TRBV7-6 and J is TRBJ1-4; weak D call: TRBD1 (6 bases). V gave up 0 bases and J gave up 7 bases, with 12 bases separating them. Looked up from germline, CDR1 is SGHVS and CDR2 is FNYEAQ. The CDR3 runs 15 residues. CDR3 residues: CASSLAGGVGEKLFF. DNA for the CDR3: TGTGCCAGCAGCTTAGCCGGGGGCGTAGGTGAAAAACTGTTTTTT.

This clonotype was picked up a small number of times. CDR3: CASSLAMSGEKLFF. The DNA for the CDR3 is TGTGCCAGCAGCTTAGCAATGTCTGGGGAAAAACTGTTTTTT. The chain is built from TRBV7-2 and TRBJ1-4; D remains ambiguous. The CDR3 spans 14 residues. Germline loops: CDR1 SGHTA, CDR2 FQGNSA. Trimming left V 0 bases short and J 8 bases short, with 10 bases between.

This clonotype was detected only a few times. V is TRBV18 and J is TRBJ2-7, with D unclear. The CDR3 has 15 amino acids. Trimming took off 1 base at V and 2 bases at J, with 12 bases between the two ends. Per the germline V gene, CDR1 is KGHSH and CDR2 is LQKENI. In DNA, the CDR3 is TGTGCCAGCTCACCACGGGCCACGGACGCCTACGAGCAGTACTTC. Translation: CASSPRATDAYEQYF.

The chain recombines TRBV5-1 with TRBJ2-5; 10 positions agree with TRBD2. The germline V gene encodes CDR1 SGHRS and CDR2 YFSETQ. The CDR3 runs 15 residues. With 4 bases clipped from V and 5 bases from J, the junction kept 8 bases outside the gene matches. CDR3 in DNA: TGCGCCAGCAGCGAACTAGCGGGGATTAAGGAGACCCAGTACTTC. This translates into CASSELAGIKETQYF.

The sample holds a few counts of this clonotype. The chain recombines TRBV12-3 or TRBV12-4 with TRBJ1-5; a possible D gene is TRBD1 (6 bases). The CDR3 is 14 residues long. V was clipped by 7 bases and J by 9 bases, with 19 bases between them. The CDR3 protein is CASTHGGRNGPQHF. CDR3 DNA sequence: TGTGCCAGCACCCACGGGGGCAGGAATGGGCCCCAGCATTTT.

This clonotype has more than one count but fewer than ten. CDR3 loop: CSARDQQRGYNEQFF. DNA of the CDR3: TGCAGTGCTAGAGATCAGCAGCGGGGGTACAATGAGCAGTTCTTC. The chain has TRBV20-1 and TRBJ2-1, with 8 bases that match TRBD2. CDR3 length: 15 amino acids. Germline values: CDR1 DFQATT, CDR2 SNEGSKA (reference sequence). V shed 0 bases and J 4 bases; nucleotides not matched to a gene: 5.

This clonotype has more than one count but fewer than ten. The chain joins TRBV12-3 or TRBV12-4 to TRBJ1-5; D remains unclear. Trimming left V 0 bases short and J 2 bases short, with 11 bases between. This CDR3 region has 16 residues. CDR3 sequence reads: CASSLARSHGNQPQHF. DNA for the CDR3: TGTGCCAGCAGTTTAGCGCGGTCCCACGGCAATCAGCCCCAGCATTTT.

The rearrangement joins TRBV4-3 to TRBJ1-1; D remains ambiguous. Trimming took 0 bases from V and 11 from J, leaving 16 bases between them. The CDR3 sequence is 14 residues long. CDR1 and CDR2 (germline): LGHNA, YSLEER. The CDR3 DNA reads TGCGCCAGCAGCCAAGAGAGAAGCAAAGATACGGCTTTCTTT. Protein sequence: CASSQERSKDTAFF.

At least ten counts were recorded for this clonotype. This chain joins TRBV6-1 and TRBJ2-3; TRBD2 matches 11 bases. The CDR3 is made up of 15 amino acids. The J segment lost 4 bases and the V segment lost 5 bases, leaving 5 bases of the junction unmatched. The germline CDR1 and CDR2 sequences are MNHNS and SASEGT. In nucleotides, the CDR3 is TGTGCCAGCAGTAGGCTAGCGGGGGGTGCAGATACGCAGTATTTT. Translated, it gives CASSRLAGGADTQYF.

The count of this clonotype is one. Just one base apart from a much larger clone, this may be a read error. The rearrangement links TRBV5-1 to TRBJ1-6, with D unresolved. Germline V gives CDR1 SGHRS, CDR2 YFSETQ. V dropped 3 bases and J dropped 0 bases, with 16 bases sitting between them. The CDR3 extends over 18 amino acids. CDR3 loop: CASSSVGQSGSYNSPLHF. CDR3 bases: TGCGCCAGCAGCTCCGTCGGGCAGTCCGGCTCCTATAATTCACCCCTCCACTTT.